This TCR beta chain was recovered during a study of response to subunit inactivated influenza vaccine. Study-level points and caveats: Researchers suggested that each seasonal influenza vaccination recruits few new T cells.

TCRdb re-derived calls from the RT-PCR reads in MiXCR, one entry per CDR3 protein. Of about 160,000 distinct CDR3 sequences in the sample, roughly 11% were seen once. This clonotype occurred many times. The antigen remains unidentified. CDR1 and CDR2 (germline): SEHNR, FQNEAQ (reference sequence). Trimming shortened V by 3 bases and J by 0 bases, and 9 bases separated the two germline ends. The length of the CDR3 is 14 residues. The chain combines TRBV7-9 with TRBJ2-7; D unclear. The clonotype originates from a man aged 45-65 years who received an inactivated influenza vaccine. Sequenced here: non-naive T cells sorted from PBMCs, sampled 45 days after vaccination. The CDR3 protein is CASSLRDISYEQYF. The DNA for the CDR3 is TGTGCCAGCAGCTTGCGAGACATCTCCTACGAGCAGTACTTC. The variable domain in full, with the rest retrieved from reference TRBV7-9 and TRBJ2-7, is DTGVSQNPRHKITKRGQNVTFRCDPISEHNRLYWYRQTLGQGPEFLTYFQNEAQLEKSRLLSDRFSAERPKGSFSTLEIQRTEQGDSAMYLCASSLRDISYEQYFGPGTRLTVT.